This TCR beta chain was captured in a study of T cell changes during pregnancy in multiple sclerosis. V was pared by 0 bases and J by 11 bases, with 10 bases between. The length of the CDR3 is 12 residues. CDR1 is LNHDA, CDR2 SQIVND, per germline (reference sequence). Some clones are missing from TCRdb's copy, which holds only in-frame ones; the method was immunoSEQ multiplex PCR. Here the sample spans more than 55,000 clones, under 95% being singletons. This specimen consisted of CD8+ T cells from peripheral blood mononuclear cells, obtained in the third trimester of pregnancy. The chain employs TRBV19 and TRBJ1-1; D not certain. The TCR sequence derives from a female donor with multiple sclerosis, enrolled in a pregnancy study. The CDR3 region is CASSIDHLRAFF. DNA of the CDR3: TGTGCCAGTAGTATAGATCACCTGAGGGCTTTCTTT. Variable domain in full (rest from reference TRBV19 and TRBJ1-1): DGGITQSPKYLFRKEGQNVTLSCEQNLNHDAMYWYRQDPGQGLRLIYYSQIVNDFQKGDIAEGYSVSREKKESFPLTVTSAQKNPTAFYLCASSIDHLRAFFGQGTRLTVV.